This entry features one T cell receptor (beta chain) sequence. Antigen specificity is unknown. V lost 2 bases, J lost 4 bases, and 20 bases lay in between. Germline values: CDR1 SGHTA, CDR2 FQGNSA. CDR3 length: 17 amino acids. The data derive from a study of cytomegalovirus exposure and HLA in healthy donors. Study findings and constraints: In vitro experiments confirmed that three CMV-associated chains were specific for CMV antigens. It was reported that the classifier diagnosed cytomegalovirus status with high specificity and sensitivity in both the original and validation cohorts.

Primers: 60 Vbeta forward and 13 Jbeta reverse. Profiled with immunoSEQ multiplex PCR; TCRdb holds only in-frame clones, not every one. The data show roughly 93,000 clones, with about four fifths seen just once and about 7.3% held by the top ten. The rearrangement joins TRBV7-2 to TRBJ1-2, with D perhaps matching TRBD1 (6 bases). The sequenced sample consisted of PBMCs. The TCR originated in a man aged 25-45 years in good health and CMV-seronegative. CDR3 in amino acids: CASSLTPDRSVGYGYTF. DNA of the CDR3: TGTGCCAGCAGCTTAACCCCGGACAGAAGTGTTGGCTATGGCTACACCTTC.